This T cell receptor (beta chain) originates from a study of cytomegalovirus exposure and HLA in healthy donors. The wider study: Approximately 190 million T cells yielded 117 million unique TCR beta sequences, as an earlier analysis found.

Germline V gives CDR1 MNHEY, CDR2 SVGAGI. The CDR3 is made up of 15 amino acids. Trimming cost V 0 bases and J 4 bases, with 12 bases left between them. Whole-study results and caveats: There were some V segments, including TRBV6-2 and TRBV6-3, excluded as indistinguishable. Likely technical artifact: a cluster of highly shared sequence variants.

With 60 Vbeta and 13 Jbeta primers, the PCR was carried out. Clones were read by immunoSEQ multiplex PCR, and TCRdb kept only the in-frame ones, dropping some. The table records fewer than 150,000 clones, over 60% of them present only once. Of note for this clone: Its antigen is as yet unknown.

Sequencing was performed on PBMCs. The rearrangement links TRBV6-5 to TRBJ1-1; D remains ambiguous. This TCR was recovered from a man younger than 35 in good health and CMV-seropositive. The CDR3: CASSYSLEGVTEAFF. The CDR3 DNA follows: TGTGCCAGCAGTTACTCTCTGGAGGGAGTCACTGAAGCTTTCTTT.